The 9 T cell receptor beta chains below come from one sample, sequenced in a study of cytomegalovirus exposure and HLA in healthy donors. The PCR made use of 60 Vbeta and 13 Jbeta primers. Using immunoSEQ multiplex PCR, the repertoire was profiled, and TCRdb retains in-frame clones only, with some absent. Of 250,000 or so clones in the sample, 80% to 95% were seen once. The sample comprised PBMCs. The source is a girl between 2 and 10 years old in good health and CMV-seronegative.

The sample holds one count of this clone. V and J are TRBV5-4 and TRBJ1-6; the match to TRBD1 covers 9 bases. Trimming took 4 bases from V and 3 from J; bases not matched to a gene: 5. Germline V gene data show CDR1 as SGHNT and CDR2 as YYREEE (reference sequence). The CDR3 runs to 16 residues. The CDR3 DNA sequence: TGTGCCAGCAGCCCAGAGACAGGGGGCTATAATTCACCCCTCCACTTT. Protein: CASSPETGGYNSPLHF.

The chain recombines TRBV7-2 with TRBJ2-7; 8 bases match TRBD2. V lost 5 bases and J lost 6; bases outside the gene matches: 15. CDR3 size: 16 residues. Germline V gene lookup returns CDR1 SGHTA and CDR2 FQGNSA. CDR3 residues: CASSDYNYGTRSEQYF. The CDR3 DNA sequence: TGTGCCAGCAGCGATTACAACTACGGGACTAGATCCGAGCAGTACTTC.

This clone has only one observation. The gene calls are TRBV10-3 and TRBJ2-7; 9 positions agree with TRBD2. Trimming removed 4 bases from V and 5 bases from J; junction bases left unmatched: 9. This CDR3 is 15 amino acids long. Germline loops: CDR1 ENHRY, CDR2 SYGVKD. CDR3 residues: CAISGSAGGLDEQYF. The CDR3 region has the DNA TGTGCCATCAGTGGGTCGGCGGGAGGGTTGGACGAGCAGTACTTC.

In the case of this clone: The same CDR3 can be traced to other DNA sequences in this sample. J is TRBJ1-5 and V is TRBV6-1, with D possibly TRBD1 on 6 matching bases. The CDR3 is 15 amino acids. V was clipped by 2 bases and J by 3 bases, with 11 bases between them. Germline V lookup: CDR1 MNHNS, CDR2 SASEGT. The CDR3 DNA follows: TGTGCCAGCAGTGAAAGCGGGGGCGACAATCAGCCCCAGCATTTT. Translation: CASSESGGDNQPQHF.

This clone was observed a single time. The chain is built from TRBV4-1 and TRBJ1-1; no reliable D call. Germline CDR1 and CDR2: MGHRA and YSYEKL. There are 16 residues in the CDR3. Trimming removed 2 bases from V and 0 bases from J, with 13 bases in between. The CDR3 nucleotides read TGCGCCAGCAGCCAACCCGCTAGTCCGTTGAACACTGAAGCTTTCTTT. Its translation: CASSQPASPLNTEAFF.

The chain combines TRBV5-1 with TRBJ2-5; TRBD2 agrees at 7 bases. CDR1 is SGHRS and CDR2 is YFSETQ in the germline V gene. The ends lost 4 bases at V and 2 bases at J; junction bases unmatched: 2. The CDR3 has 13 residues. As DNA, the CDR3 is TGCGCCAGCAGCACGGGACTACAAGAGACCCAGTACTTC. Its translation is CASSTGLQETQYF.

CDR3 loop: CASSLVGDGNQPQHF. The CDR3 DNA follows: TGTGCCAGCAGCTTAGTCGGGGATGGCAATCAGCCCCAGCATTTT. The chain employs TRBV13 and TRBJ1-5; D is ambiguous. The germline CDR1 and CDR2 sequences are PRHDT and FYEKMQ (reference sequence). This CDR3 region has 15 residues. Trimming took 1 base from V and 2 from J, leaving 9 bases between them.

This clone was observed a few times. Here the CDR3 DNA reads TGTGCCATCAGTGCGTACCGGGACTTTGGGGCTTTCTTT. It translates to CAISAYRDFGAFF. The chain has TRBV10-3 and TRBJ1-1; D perhaps matches TRBD1 (5 bases). The germline V gene has CDR1 ENHRY and CDR2 SYGVKD. V lost 4 bases and J lost 11, with 17 bases in between. This CDR3 spans 13 amino acids.

V usage is TRBV5-4 and J usage is TRBJ2-3; TRBD2 aligns across 9 bases. V shed 2 bases, J shed 6 bases, and the junction held 4 bases outside the gene matches. Looked up from germline, CDR1 is SGHNT and CDR2 is YYREEE (reference sequence). This CDR3 is 14 amino acids long. CDR3 amino acids: CASSFSGRSDTQYF. CDR3 coding DNA: TGTGCCAGCAGCTTTAGCGGGAGATCGGATACGCAGTATTTT.